A single sample is the source of the 5 T cell receptor beta chains below, sequenced in a study of T cell responses to AZD1222 COVID-19 vaccine. Some clones are missing from TCRdb's copy, which holds only in-frame ones; the method was immunoSEQ multiplex PCR. The sample lists tens of thousands of clones, around 90% occurring once. Source: peripheral blood, taken on day 0 of AZD1222 vaccination. These receptors all stem from an adult in good health.

The chain carries TRBV11-1 and TRBJ2-7; tentative D call: TRBD2 (6 bases). The germline CDR1 and CDR2 sequences are SGHAT and FQDESV (reference sequence). The CDR3 extends over 13 amino acids. V dropped 5 bases and J dropped 1 base, with 9 bases sitting between them. CDR3 in DNA: TGTGCCAGCAGCGCCGGGACTTCCTACGAGCAGTACTTC. Amino acids: CASSAGTSYEQYF.

The V and J genes are TRBV5-1 and TRBJ2-2, with D perhaps TRBD1 or TRBD2 (5 bases each). The CDR3 is 15 residues long. The germline gives CDR1 SGHRS, CDR2 YFSETQ. The germline V and J ends were trimmed by 9 bases and 0 bases, with 15 bases remaining between them. The CDR3 region is CATSREAANTGELFF. The DNA for the CDR3 is TGCGCCACCTCCAGGGAAGCGGCGAACACCGGGGAGCTGTTTTTT. Drawing the rest from reference TRBV5-1 and TRBJ2-2, the complete variable domain is KAGVTQTPRYLIKTRGQQVTLSCSPISGHRSVSWYQQTPGQGLQFLFEYFSETQRNKGNFPGRFSGRQFSNSRSEMNVSTLELGDSALYLCATSREAANTGELFFGEGSRLTVL.

The chain uses TRBV3-1 (or the pseudogene TRBV3-2) and TRBJ1-1, with a possible D match to TRBD1 (5 bases). The CDR3 spans 12 residues. V gave up 5 bases and J gave up 8 bases, with 12 bases separating them. Germline assignment: CDR1 LGHDT and CDR2 YNNKEL (reference sequence). The CDR3 coding sequence is TGTGCCAGCAGCTTCGATAGGGGAGAAGCTTTCTTT. This codes for CASSFDRGEAFF.

The chain is built from TRBV7-2 and TRBJ2-7, with a tentative D call TRBD1 (5 bases). The CDR3 covers 13 residues. Germline CDR1 SGHTA, CDR2 FQGNSA. V lost 5 bases to trimming and J lost 3 bases, with 11 bases between them. CDR3 loop: CASSLRGGYEQYF. CDR3 nucleotides: TGTGCCAGCAGCCTAAGGGGTGGCTACGAGCAGTACTTC.

This clone was found once. The chain combines TRBV28 with TRBJ1-4, with a tentative D call TRBD1 (5 bases). V was trimmed by 4 bases and J by 3 bases, leaving 15 bases between them. The CDR3 length is 16 residues. In germline, CDR1 is MDHEN, CDR2 SYDVKM. CDR3: CASSSPGSPANEKLFF. The CDR3 DNA reads TGTGCCAGCAGTTCCCCAGGGTCACCAGCTAATGAAAAACTGTTTTTT.